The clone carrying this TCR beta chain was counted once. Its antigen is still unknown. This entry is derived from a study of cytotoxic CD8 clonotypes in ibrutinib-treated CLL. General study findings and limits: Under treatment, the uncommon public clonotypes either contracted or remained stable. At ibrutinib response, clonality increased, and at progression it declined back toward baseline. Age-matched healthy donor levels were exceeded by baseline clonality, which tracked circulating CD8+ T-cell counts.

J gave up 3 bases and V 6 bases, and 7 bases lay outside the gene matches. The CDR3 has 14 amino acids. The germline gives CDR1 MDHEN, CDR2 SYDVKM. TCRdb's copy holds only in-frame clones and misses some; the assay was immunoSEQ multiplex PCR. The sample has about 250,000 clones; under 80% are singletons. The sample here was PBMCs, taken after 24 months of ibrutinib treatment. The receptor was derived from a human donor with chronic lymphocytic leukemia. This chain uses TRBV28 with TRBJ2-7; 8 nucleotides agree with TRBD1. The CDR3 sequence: CASSKLDRGYEQYF. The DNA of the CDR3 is TGTGCCAGCAGCAAATTAGACAGGGGCTACGAGCAGTACTTC. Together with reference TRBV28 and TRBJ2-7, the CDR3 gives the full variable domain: DVKVTQSSRYLVKRTGEKVFLECVQDMDHENMFWYRQDPGLGLRLIYFSYDVKMKEKGDIPEGYSVSREKKERFSLILESASTNQTSMYLCASSKLDRGYEQYFGPGTRLTVT.